Listed below are T cell receptor beta chains from one sample, sequenced in a study of T-cell reconstitution after alpha-beta-depleted transplantation in children. TCRdb independently ran MiXCR on the PCR reads; one entry per CDR3 protein. The sample includes about 77,000 distinct CDR3 sequences, approximately 18% seen only once; the top ten take 50% to 65%. Here the sequenced sample was PBMCs, mostly from graft donor cells, taken 360 days after TCRalphabeta/CD19-depleted stem cell transplant. Receptors originate from a male patient under 10 years old who had a stem cell transplant for acute lymphoblastic leukemia, so the T cells may come from the graft donor. The CDR3 runs from the conserved cysteine through the conserved F or W. D genes are given only for firm matches. Expanded clones get a size class; other rows say once, few or many, or leave the size out.

D	V	size	J	CDR3	DNA
TRBD2	TRBV27	few	TRBJ2-7	CASSLISGNYWEQYF	TGTGCCAGCAGTTTAATAAGCGGGAATTATTGGGAGCAGTACTTC
TRBD1	TRBV12-3/TRBV12-4	few	TRBJ1-3	CASSSRTGGYGNTIYF	TGTGCCAGCAGTTCAAGGACAGGGGGTTATGGAAACACCATATATTTT
-	TRBV9	-	TRBJ2-2	CASSPNYGTGELFF	TGTGCCAGCAGCCCTAATTATGGCACCGGGGAGCTGTTTTTT
-	TRBV5-5	many	TRBJ1-2	CASSLRQLNYGYTF	TGTGCCAGCAGCTTGAGACAGCTTAACTATGGCTACACCTTC
TRBD2	TRBV27	few	TRBJ2-7	CASSLLASGSASPKYF	TGTGCCAGCAGTTTATTAGCTAGCGGAAGCGCTTCACCCAAGTACTTC
-	TRBV2	-	TRBJ1-1	CARSTARNTEAFF	TGTGCCAGGTCGACAGCCAGGAACACTGAAGCTTTCTTT
TRBD2	TRBV12-3/TRBV12-4	few	TRBJ2-1	CASSFGTSGVLGQFF	TGTGCCAGCAGTTTTGGGACTAGTGGCGTCCTGGGGCAGTTCTTC
-	TRBV12-3/TRBV12-4	many	TRBJ2-2	CASSSLGQSNTGELFF	TGTGCCAGCAGTTCCTTGGGACAATCGAACACCGGGGAGCTGTTTTTT
TRBD1	TRBV5-1	-	TRBJ2-2	CASSLDTTGGGELFF	TGCGCCAGCAGCTTGGACACTACAGGGGGCGGGGAGCTGTTTTTT
TRBD1	TRBV4-1	-	TRBJ1-1	CASKMTGTGVITEAFF	TGCGCCAGCAAAATGACGGGGACAGGGGTGATCACTGAAGCTTTCTTT
-	TRBV29-1	few	TRBJ1-2	CSVRQLLGYTF	TGCAGCGTCCGACAGTTACTCGGCTACACCTTC
TRBD2	TRBV6-5	-	TRBJ2-2	CASSYSTSGYTNTWELFF	TGTGCCAGCAGTTACTCGACTAGCGGGTACACGAACACCTGGGAGCTGTTTTTT
TRBD2	TRBV5-1	few	TRBJ2-3	CASSLAASGSRRDTQYF	TGCGCCAGCAGCTTGGCTGCTAGCGGGAGTAGGAGGGATACGCAGTATTTT
TRBD1	TRBV7-9	-	TRBJ2-7	CASVPDRAHEQYF	TGTGCCAGCGTACCGGACAGGGCCCACGAGCAGTACTTC